The 25 T cell receptor beta chains in this list originate from one sample, sequenced in a study of blood T cell repertoires in COVID-19. Method: immunoSEQ multiplex PCR; TCRdb's copy keeps in-frame clones and lacks some. The sample yields more than 200,000 clones, 84% seen once. The material sequenced was peripheral blood. These receptors were collected from a woman older than 75 with COVID-19, enrolled during active disease.

V is TRBV6-5 and J is TRBJ2-1; the match to TRBD2 covers 10 bases. J lost 7 bases, V lost 10 bases, and 10 bases had no gene match. There are 14 residues in the CDR3. CDR1 is MNHEY and CDR2 is SVGAGI in the germline V gene. The CDR3 here is CATRGAGGPNEQFF. The CDR3 DNA sequence: TGTGCCACCAGGGGAGCGGGGGGGCCTAATGAGCAGTTCTTC.

This chain connects TRBV5-1 to TRBJ1-4; 8 bases match TRBD1. Germline CDR1 SGHRS, CDR2 YFSETQ. The junction had 8 bases not matched to a gene; V was cut back by 7 bases and J by 6 bases. This CDR3 has 14 residues. The CDR3 loop reads CASAQGQVDEKLFF. The CDR3 bases are TGCGCCAGCGCCCAGGGACAGGTAGATGAAAAACTGTTTTTT.

The genes are TRBV28 and TRBJ1-2, with 8 bases matching TRBD1. CDR3 size: 13 residues. Germline assignment: CDR1 MDHEN and CDR2 SYDVKM. Losses at the gene ends were 3 bases for V and 7 bases for J; bases not matched to a gene: 4. The CDR3 coding sequence is TGTGCCAGCAGTTTCCAGGGGGCTGGTGGCTACACCTTC. Protein product: CASSFQGAGGYTF.

V gene TRBV7-2 combines with J gene TRBJ1-6; a possible D gene is TRBD1 (5 bases). Per the germline V gene, CDR1 is SGHTA and CDR2 is FQGNSA. This CDR3 comprises 14 residues. V lost 5 bases and J 6 bases, leaving 11 bases between the germline ends. The DNA for the CDR3 is TGTGCCAGCAGCCAAGACAGCTTTAATTCACCCCTCCACTTT. Its protein product is CASSQDSFNSPLHF.

This chain joins TRBV6-5 and TRBJ2-7; possible D gene TRBD2, 6 bases. This CDR3 contains 13 residues. Germline CDR1 and CDR2: MNHEY and SVGAGI. The V gene lost 8 bases and the J gene lost 3 bases, with 14 bases spanning the gap. The CDR3 DNA is TGTGCCAGCTGGAGCGGGCGAGACTACGAGCAGTACGTC. Translating gives CASWSGRDYEQYV.

Comments on this clone: The sample contains more than one DNA sequence encoding this CDR3. The CDR3 sequence is CASSTTGGNSPLHF. CDR3 DNA sequence: TGTGCCAGTAGCACCACAGGGGGGAATTCACCCCTCCACTTT. The chain uses TRBV19 and TRBJ1-6; 8 nucleotides match TRBD1. The CDR3 has 14 residues. Germline V gene lookup returns CDR1 LNHDA and CDR2 SQIVND (reference sequence). With V trimmed by 6 bases and J by 7 bases, 5 bases remained unmatched.

The chain employs TRBV28 and TRBJ1-2, with 11 positions matching TRBD1. Germline V lookup: CDR1 MDHEN, CDR2 SYDVKM. The CDR3 sequence is 14 residues long. V lost 6 bases to trimming and J lost 4 bases; unmatched junction nucleotides: 4. The chain's CDR3 is CASRRTGGFYGYTF. The CDR3, as DNA: TGTGCCAGCAGGCGGACAGGGGGCTTCTATGGCTACACCTTC.

This clone appeared a few times. The J gene is TRBJ1-1, the V gene TRBV21-1; the D call TRBD1 from the table was never checked on the DNA. TRBV21-1 is described as a pseudogene. The CDR3 loop spans 16 amino acids. CDR3: CASSNRTDRENTEAFF. The CDR3, as DNA: TGTGCCAGCAGCAATCGAACGGACAGGGAGAACACTGAAGCTTTCTTT.

This clone was seen more than once but under ten times. This chain joins TRBV6-6 and TRBJ1-2, with 8 bases matching TRBD1. CDR1 and CDR2 (germline): MNHNY, SVGAGI (reference sequence). Losses at the gene ends were 4 bases for V and 5 bases for J; bases not matched to a gene: 9. The CDR3 has 15 residues. CDR3 in amino acids: CASSSQDRDRYGYTF. The CDR3 DNA sequence: TGTGCCAGCAGTTCCCAGGACAGGGATAGGTATGGCTACACCTTC.

The chain links TRBV6-5 to TRBJ1-2, with D tentatively TRBD1 (6 bases). CDR3 length: 13 amino acids. Trimming left V 5 bases short and J 7 bases short, with 14 bases between. The germline CDR1 and CDR2 sequences are MNHEY and SVGAGI. The CDR3 DNA is TGTGCCAGCAGTAGCACAGGGCTAGGTGGCTACACCTTC. This gives the protein CASSSTGLGGYTF.

The chain carries TRBV7-2 and TRBJ2-7; no clear D. V was trimmed by 4 bases and J by 2 bases, leaving 3 bases between them. This CDR3 has 11 residues. Per the germline V gene, CDR1 is SGHTA and CDR2 is FQGNSA. In DNA, the CDR3 is TGTGCCAGCAGCTCCACCTACGAGCAGTACTTC. It is translated as CASSSTYEQYF.

V and J are TRBV3-1 (or the pseudogene TRBV3-2) and TRBJ2-2; tentative D call: TRBD1 (6 bases). Trimming removed 3 bases at V and 6 bases at J, with 11 bases between. Germline CDR1 reads LGHDT; CDR2 reads YNNKEL (reference sequence). The CDR3 covers 14 residues. The CDR3 coding sequence is TGTGCCAGCAGCCATTCAGGGGTGGCCGGGGAGCTGTTTTTT. This gives the protein CASSHSGVAGELFF.

The chain is built from TRBV7-2 and TRBJ1-2; D gene uncertain. Germline CDR1 SGHTA, CDR2 FQGNSA. V was pared by 2 bases and J by 6 bases, with 7 bases between. The CDR3 consists of 12 residues. This chain's CDR3 is CASSLYGNGYTF. CDR3 in DNA: TGTGCCAGCAGCTTATACGGGAATGGCTACACCTTC.

The chain links TRBV29-1 to TRBJ2-1, with a possible D match to TRBD2 (5 bases). CDR3 length equals 13 residues. Deletions cut 7 bases from V and 8 bases from J, with 18 bases between. Germline CDR1 is SQVTM and CDR2 is ANQGSEA. This chain's CDR3 is CSAARLLGDEQFF. CDR3 nucleotides: TGCAGCGCCGCTCGACTATTAGGCGATGAGCAGTTCTTC.

The count of this clone is one. The chain couples TRBV3-1 (or the pseudogene TRBV3-2) to TRBJ2-3; a possible D gene is TRBD2 (6 bases). With 8 bases removed from V and 6 bases from J, the gap between germline ends came to 15 bases. This CDR3 is built from 13 residues. Germline V gene lookup returns CDR1 LGHDT and CDR2 YNNKEL (reference sequence). The CDR3 reads CASETRGADTQYF. The DNA for the CDR3 is TGTGCCAGCGAGACTAGGGGTGCCGATACGCAGTATTTT.

The genes are TRBV2 and TRBJ2-5; 7 nucleotides agree with TRBD1. There are 13 residues in the CDR3. V shed 5 bases and J 5 bases; nucleotides not matched to a gene: 5. Germline V lookup: CDR1 SNHLY, CDR2 FYNNEI. The CDR3 bases are TGTGCCAGCAGTTTGACAGGGTACGAGACCCAGTACTTC. Its translation: CASSLTGYETQYF. The complete variable domain, with remaining parts taken from reference TRBV2 and TRBJ2-5, reads EPEVTQTPSHQVTQMGQEVILRCVPISNHLYFYWYRQILGQKVEFLVSFYNNEISEKSEIFDDQFSVERPDGSNFTLKIRSTKLEDSAMYFCASSLTGYETQYFGPGTRLLVL.

This chain links TRBV5-1 with TRBJ2-6; 11 bases agree with TRBD1. Looked up from germline, CDR1 is SGHRS and CDR2 is YFSETQ. The CDR3 has 20 residues. V was clipped by 4 bases and J by 3 bases; unmatched bases: 15. The CDR3 sequence: CASSLFSIGTGGSGANVLTF. DNA of the CDR3: TGCGCCAGCAGCCTGTTCTCCATTGGGACAGGGGGAAGTGGGGCCAACGTCCTGACTTTC.

This sequence joins TRBV6-2 or TRBV6-3 and TRBJ1-5; 7 bases line up with TRBD1. The CDR3 is 14 amino acids. V gave up 2 bases and J gave up 5 bases; unmatched junction bases: 3. CDR1 and CDR2 from the germline V gene are MNHEY and SVGEGT. The CDR3 here is CASSYGDSYQPQHF. The CDR3 nucleotides read TGTGCCAGCAGTTACGGGGACAGCTATCAGCCCCAGCATTTT.

The V gene is TRBV4-1, the J gene TRBJ1-2; weak D call: TRBD1 (6 bases). Trimming removed 0 bases at V and 1 base at J, with 15 bases between. The length of the CDR3 is 17 residues. Germline CDR1 reads MGHRA; CDR2 reads YSYEKL. For the CDR3, the DNA is TGCGCCAGCAGCCAAGAGTTACAGGGTACCTTTAACTATGGCTACACCTTC. This encodes CASSQELQGTFNYGYTF.

The chain joins TRBV7-8 to TRBJ2-3; 9 bases line up with TRBD2. Unmatched junction bases numbered 13, after V lost 4 bases and J lost 11 bases. Germline CDR1 reads SGHVS; CDR2 reads FQNEAQ. The CDR3 has 15 residues. In DNA, the CDR3 is TGTGCCAGCAGCTCATTAAGCGGGGGGCTCCTTCGGCAGTATTTT. It encodes CASSSLSGGLLRQYF.

The J gene is TRBJ1-5, the V gene TRBV4-1, with 9 bases that match TRBD1. Germline V gene sequence: CDR1 MGHRA, CDR2 YSYEKL. V lost 0 bases, J lost 0 bases, and 3 bases stayed unmatched. The CDR3 runs 17 residues. Here the CDR3 reads CASSQEPQGASNQPQHF. In DNA form, the CDR3 reads TGCGCCAGCAGCCAAGAGCCACAGGGGGCTAGCAATCAGCCCCAGCATTTT.

V usage is TRBV2 and J usage is TRBJ1-5, with unresolved D. The CDR3 runs to 15 residues. Germline CDR1 reads SNHLY; CDR2 reads FYNNEI. V was pared by 3 bases and J by 3 bases, with 12 bases between. The CDR3 nucleotides read TGTGCCAGCAGTGATTCTGGGCTGAACAATCAGCCCCAGCATTTT. It encodes CASSDSGLNNQPQHF.

This clone was detected only a few times. The chain recombines TRBV12-3 or TRBV12-4 with TRBJ2-5, with no clear D. The CDR3 loop spans 11 amino acids. Deletions cut 2 bases from V and 8 bases from J, with 6 bases between. Here the CDR3 reads CASSLSTTQYF. The CDR3 DNA is TGTGCCAGCAGTTTATCGACAACCCAGTACTTC.

The chain couples TRBV15 to TRBJ2-1; maybe TRBD1 (6 bases). CDR1 is LNHNV, CDR2 YYDKDF, per germline (reference sequence). V lost 0 bases and J 2 bases, leaving 14 bases between the germline ends. The CDR3 is 17 residues long. DNA of the CDR3: TGTGCCACCAGCAGAGAACAAGGGGGACATACCTACAATGAGCAGTTCTTC. This encodes CATSREQGGHTYNEQFF.

The chain uses TRBV29-1 and TRBJ2-3; maybe TRBD2 (5 bases). This CDR3 region has 13 residues. Trimming shortened V by 3 bases and J by 1 base, and 8 bases separated the two germline ends. Germline V gene sequence: CDR1 SQVTM, CDR2 ANQGSEA. The CDR3 reads CSVDNGGTDTQYF. In DNA, the CDR3 is TGCAGCGTTGATAACGGGGGCACAGATACGCAGTATTTT.